These 19 T cell receptor beta chains originate from one sample sequenced in a study of regulatory T cells in long-lasting Graves disease. Time point defined: newly diagnosed GD, antithyroid drugs for less than 3 months. Extracted RNA from PBMCs served as the source of the TCR library. Construction of the TCR beta libraries employed iRepertoire HTBI primers in conjunction with Arm-PCR of CDR3 regions. TCRdb reanalysed the multiplex PCR reads using MiXCR and keeps one entry per CDR3 protein. This sample has over 450,000 distinct CDR3 sequences, with about 12% found just once. A further study also used this sample, focusing on T cells in Graves' hyperthyroidism and ophthalmopathy.

Material: peripheral blood mononuclear cells (PBMCs), obtained at new diagnosis, from a patient treated with antithyroid drugs. The receptors here all came from a woman aged 30 to 39 with Graves disease.

This clonotype was seen at least ten times. The chain is built from TRBV11-1 and TRBJ1-1; no definite D call. V was clipped by 1 base and J by 0 bases, with 18 bases between them. Looked up from germline, CDR1 is SGHAT and CDR2 is FQDESV (reference sequence). This CDR3 region has 18 residues. The CDR3 bases are TGTGCCAGCAGCTTAGGTCGGTCCCGGGGAGGTATGAACACTGAAGCTTTCTTT. This sequence encodes CASSLGRSRGGMNTEAFF.

This clonotype has more than one count but fewer than ten. This sequence may be a read error, since a much larger clone differs from it by one base. The V gene is TRBV12-3 or TRBV12-4, the J gene TRBJ2-7; 9 bases agree with TRBD2. The CDR3 loop spans 14 amino acids. DNA for the CDR3: TGTGCCAGCAGCTATAGCGGGAGTGCCTACGAGCAGTGCTTC. This translates into CASSYSGSAYEQCF.

This clonotype was detected ten times or more. This chain joins TRBV5-1 and TRBJ2-7, with TRBD2 matching over 13 bases. J lost 2 bases, V lost 3 bases, and 2 bases had no gene match. This CDR3 has 15 amino acids. Germline CDR1 SGHRS, CDR2 YFSETQ. The CDR3 spells CASSSGLAGTYEQYF. CDR3 sequence (DNA): TGCGCCAGCAGCTCGGGACTAGCGGGAACCTACGAGCAGTACTTC.

Turning to this clonotype: A much bigger clone sits one base away, suggesting this may be a read error. This chain joins TRBV10-3 and TRBJ1-5; D call uncertain. The CDR3 loop spans 15 amino acids. V shed 6 bases and J shed 0 bases, with 12 bases lying between them. Germline V gene sequence: CDR1 ENHRY, CDR2 SYGVKD. The CDR3 spells CAISQGRASNQPQHF. CDR3 in DNA: TGTGCCATCAGCCAAGGACGCGCTAGCAATCAGCCCCAGCATTTT.

This clonotype was seen repeatedly, ten times or more. V gene TRBV24-1 combines with J gene TRBJ1-1; the D is unclear. The CDR3 length is 14 residues. Germline V gene sequence: CDR1 KGHDR, CDR2 SFDVKD. Trimming cost V 6 bases and J 2 bases, with 12 bases left between them. CDR3 DNA: TGTGCCACCAGTTCACTCGGGCCTAACACTGAAGCTTTCTTT. Translation: CATSSLGPNTEAFF.

To note about this clonotype: Only one base separates this from a far larger clonotype, so it likely reflects a read error. V usage is TRBV12-3 or TRBV12-4 and J usage is TRBJ2-7, with TRBD2 matching 13 bases. The junction had 16 bases not matched to a gene; V was cut back by 2 bases and J by 6 bases. The CDR3 has 19 residues. Here the CDR3 reads CASSLRLDGTSGGASEQYF. CDR3 DNA: TGTGCCAGCAGTTTAAGGTTGGACGGAACTAGCGGGGGGGCATCCGAGCAGTACTTC.

The chain joins TRBV24-1 to TRBJ2-1; no definite D call. Per the germline V gene, CDR1 is KGHDR and CDR2 is SFDVKD. Deletions cut 2 bases from V and 7 bases from J, with 8 bases between. There are 13 residues in the CDR3. The CDR3 loop is CATSDSYLNEQFF. The CDR3 bases are TGTGCCACCAGTGATTCCTATTTGAATGAGCAGTTCTTC.

This clonotype was found many times. The gene calls are TRBV2 and TRBJ2-2; perhaps TRBD1 as D (6 bases). The ends were cut back, 6 bases at V and 4 bases at J, with 15 bases in the middle. Germline CDR1 reads SNHLY; CDR2 reads FYNNEI. The CDR3 is made up of 15 amino acids. CDR3: CASRGRTVTTGELFF. As DNA, the CDR3 is TGTGCCAGCAGGGGAAGGACAGTTACCACCGGGGAGCTGTTTTTT.

This clonotype was seen many times. The chain combines TRBV9 with TRBJ1-3; D ambiguous. Trimming cost V 1 base and J 0 bases, with 11 bases left between them. Germline-derived CDR1 and CDR2 are SGDLS and YYNGEE. This CDR3 spans 16 amino acids. This CDR3 reads CASSVFDGYSGNTIYF. DNA for the CDR3: TGTGCCAGCAGCGTATTCGACGGTTACTCTGGAAACACCATATATTTT.

This clonotype was seen many times. This chain joins TRBV12-3 or TRBV12-4 and TRBJ1-2, with D hard to call. The V end was cut by 1 base, the J end by 8 bases, with 11 bases between. The CDR3 consists of 13 residues. The CDR3 reads CASSLDLRGGYTF. CDR3 DNA sequence: TGTGCCAGCAGTTTAGACCTTCGTGGGGGCTACACCTTC.

This clonotype was seen at least ten times. The gene calls are TRBV18 and TRBJ2-3; TRBD2 matches at 7 bases. The length of the CDR3 is 13 residues. From germline, CDR1 is KGHSH and CDR2 LQKENI. Trimming cost V 6 bases and J 5 bases; bases outside gene matches: 5. CDR3 loop: CASSNGRGDTQYF. The CDR3 nucleotides read TGTGCCAGCTCCAATGGGAGGGGAGATACGCAGTATTTT.

This sequence joins TRBV20-1 and TRBJ2-1; 14 positions agree with TRBD2. The germline CDR1 and CDR2 sequences are DFQATT and SNEGSKA (reference sequence). The V gene end was trimmed by 3 bases and the J gene end by 2 bases; junction bases not matched to a gene: 9. The CDR3 totals 18 residues. The CDR3 is CSARWGLAGAPTYNEQFF. CDR3 in DNA: TGCAGTGCTAGGTGGGGACTAGCGGGAGCCCCAACCTACAATGAGCAGTTCTTC.

In this sample, this clonotype turned up many times. The CDR3 region is CSVAQINQPQHF. Written as DNA, the CDR3 is TGCAGTGTTGCGCAGATCAATCAGCCCCAGCATTTT. The gene calls are TRBV20-1 and TRBJ1-5; no clear D gene. The CDR3 length is 12 residues. The V and J ends lost 7 bases and 3 bases respectively, with 10 bases between them. In germline, CDR1 is DFQATT, CDR2 SNEGSKA (reference sequence).

To note about this clonotype: A much larger clone lies one base from this, so it may be a read error. The chain uses TRBV12-3 or TRBV12-4 and TRBJ2-4, with TRBD1 matching 7 bases. This CDR3 region has 14 residues. The J segment lost 13 bases and the V segment lost 7 bases, leaving 16 bases of the junction unmatched. The DNA of the CDR3 is TGTGCCAGCAACGAGGGACAGTCCTACAATGAGCAGTACTTC. Translating it yields CASNEGQSYNEQYF.

This clonotype was seen at least ten times. Here the CDR3 DNA reads TGTGCCAGCAGCTTCGCAGGGGGCATGGATGAGCAGTTCTTC. It is translated as CASSFAGGMDEQFF. The V gene is TRBV11-2, the J gene TRBJ2-1; 8 nucleotides line up with TRBD1. V trimming: 3 bases; J trimming: 8 bases; junction bases outside the gene matches: 6. The CDR3 is 14 residues long. The germline V gene encodes CDR1 SGHAT and CDR2 FQNNGV.

Details on this clonotype: A much larger clonotype is one base distant, so this may be a read error. The chain is built from TRBV7-9 and TRBJ2-1; 9 bases agree with TRBD1. The CDR3 is 15 amino acids. Germline CDR1 is SEHNR and CDR2 is FQNEAQ (reference sequence). The CDR3: CASSLGTGASNGQFF. The CDR3 DNA reads as TGTGCCAGCAGCTTAGGGACAGGGGCATCCAATGGGCAGTTCTTC. Full variable domain (remainder filled in from reference TRBV7-9 and TRBJ2-1): DTGVSQNPRHKITKRGQNVTFRCDPISEHNRLYWYRQTLGQGPEFLTYFQNEAQLEKSRLLSDRFSAERPKGSFSTLEIQRTEQGDSAMYLCASSLGTGASNGQFFGPGTRLTVL.

For this clonotype: A clone one base away is much larger, so this may be a read error. The chain combines TRBV11-1 with TRBJ2-1; no reliable D call. The CDR3 extends over 15 amino acids. Germline V gene lookup returns CDR1 SGHAT and CDR2 FQDESV (reference sequence). The CDR3 spells CTSSYAPSSYNEQFF. The CDR3 coding sequence is TGTACCAGCAGCTACGCCCCTAGCTCCTACAATGAGCAGTTCTTC.

This clonotype was detected only a few times. V and J are TRBV5-4 and TRBJ2-5; D gene unclear. This CDR3 contains 16 residues. Trimming took 6 bases from V and 4 from J, leaving 22 bases between them. The germline gives CDR1 SGHNT, CDR2 YYREEE (reference sequence). In nucleotides, the CDR3 is TGTGCCAGCACCCTGTCCCCCGAACACCCTGCAGAGACCCAGTACTTC. It codes for CASTLSPEHPAETQYF.

The table lists this clonotype with a few counts. This chain uses TRBV20-1 with TRBJ2-2; unclear D gene. The V end lost 0 bases, the J end lost 4 bases, and 6 bases lay between the germline ends. This CDR3 contains 13 residues. CDR1 DFQATT and CDR2 SNEGSKA come from the germline V gene (reference sequence). In nucleotides, the CDR3 is TGCAGTGCTAGAGATGGAAGCACCGGGGAGCTGTTTTTT. Encoded protein: CSARDGSTGELFF.